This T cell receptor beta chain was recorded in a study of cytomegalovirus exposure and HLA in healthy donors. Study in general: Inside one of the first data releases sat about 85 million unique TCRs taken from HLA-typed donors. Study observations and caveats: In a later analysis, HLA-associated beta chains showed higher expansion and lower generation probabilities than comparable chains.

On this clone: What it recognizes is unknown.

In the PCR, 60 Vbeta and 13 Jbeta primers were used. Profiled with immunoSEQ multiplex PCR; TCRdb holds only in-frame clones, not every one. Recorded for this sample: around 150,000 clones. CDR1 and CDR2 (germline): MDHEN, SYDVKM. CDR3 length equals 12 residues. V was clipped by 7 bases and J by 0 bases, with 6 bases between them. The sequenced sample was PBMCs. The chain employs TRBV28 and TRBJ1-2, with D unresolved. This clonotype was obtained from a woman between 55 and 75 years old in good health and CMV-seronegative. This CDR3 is CASTRANYGYTF. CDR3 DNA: TGTGCCAGCACCCGAGCTAACTATGGCTACACCTTC.